The 27 T cell receptor beta chains given below trace back to one sample, sequenced in a study of T cell responses to AZD1222 COVID-19 vaccine. Using immunoSEQ multiplex PCR, the repertoire was profiled, and TCRdb retains in-frame clones only, with some absent. The table records roughly 160,000 clones, around 87% of them present only once. Sample: peripheral blood, taken on day 0 of AZD1222 vaccination. The source of these receptors is an adult in good health.

The rearrangement joins TRBV10-1 to TRBJ1-2; D not certain. Trimming pared 0 bases from V and 1 base from J, leaving 6 bases between. Germline CDR1 WNHNN, CDR2 SYGVQD (reference sequence). The CDR3 is 14 amino acids. CDR3 residues: CASSESRGNYGYTF. The DNA for the CDR3 is TGCGCCAGCAGTGAGTCGCGCGGTAACTATGGCTACACCTTC.

This chain links TRBV6-2 or TRBV6-3 with TRBJ2-7, with 7 bases matching TRBD1. CDR3 length equals 15 residues. Trimming removed 8 bases from V and 1 base from J; junction bases left unmatched: 11. Germline V lookup: CDR1 MNHEY, CDR2 SVGEGT. CDR3 nucleotides: TGTGCCAGCGGCCCCCCGACAGGGTTGTCCTACGAGCAGTACTTC. It specifies CASGPPTGLSYEQYF.

The CDR3, as DNA: TGTGCCAGCAGCGTAGTCTCGGGACTAGCAGTCGAGCAGTTCTTC. It yields the protein CASSVVSGLAVEQFF. This chain joins TRBV9 and TRBJ2-1; 9 nucleotides agree with TRBD2. Per the germline V gene, CDR1 is SGDLS and CDR2 is YYNGEE. Losses at the gene ends were 0 bases for V and 10 bases for J; bases not matched to a gene: 8. The CDR3 consists of 15 residues.

The chain links TRBV7-2 to TRBJ2-3; 8 bases line up with TRBD2. CDR1 SGHTA and CDR2 FQGNSA come from the germline V gene. The CDR3 loop spans 16 amino acids. The J segment lost 6 bases and the V segment lost 0 bases, leaving 8 bases of the junction unmatched. CDR3 in amino acids: CASSLALQRGFDTQYF. The DNA for the CDR3 is TGTGCCAGCAGCTTAGCGCTCCAGCGGGGGTTCGATACGCAGTATTTT.

The rearrangement joins TRBV6-6 to TRBJ2-7; D is uncertain. Germline V CDR1 and CDR2: MNHNY, SVGAGI (reference sequence). This CDR3 region has 12 residues. Trimming stripped 2 bases from V and 2 bases from J, with 4 bases between. CDR3 sequence: CASSYVPYEQYV. The DNA of the CDR3 is TGTGCCAGCAGTTACGTGCCCTACGAGCAGTACGTC.

This chain uses TRBV5-6 with TRBJ1-4; D gene ambiguous. Per germline, CDR1 SGHDT and CDR2 YYEEEE. The CDR3 spans 16 residues. Trimming took off 3 bases at V and 7 bases at J, with 19 bases between the two ends. As DNA, the CDR3 is TGTGCCAGCAGCTCGCCGGGTGGGGAGGAGGGTGAAAAACTGTTTTTT. Translation: CASSSPGGEEGEKLFF.

This chain links TRBV28 with TRBJ2-7; 8 positions match TRBD1. Germline trimming cut 5 bases from V and 3 bases from J; bases unmatched to any gene: 6. The CDR3 loop spans 14 amino acids. Germline values: CDR1 MDHEN, CDR2 SYDVKM. CDR3 sequence reads: CASSKGTGSYEQYV. CDR3 DNA: TGTGCCAGCAGTAAAGGGACAGGTAGCTACGAGCAGTACGTC.

The chain links TRBV4-1 to TRBJ2-7; D is uncertain. The germline V and J ends were trimmed by 1 base and 6 bases, with 10 bases remaining between them. CDR3 size: 13 residues. CDR1 and CDR2 from the germline V gene are MGHRA and YSYEKL. CDR3 nucleotides: TGCGCCAGCAGCCAAGTTTTTACGGCCGAGCAGTACTTC. Translation gives CASSQVFTAEQYF.

This clone came up once. This sequence joins TRBV6-8 and TRBJ1-6, with a tentative D call TRBD1 (5 bases). The germline CDR1 and CDR2 sequences are MNHGY and SAAAGT. The germline V and J ends were trimmed by 7 bases and 9 bases, with 16 bases remaining between them. This CDR3 is built from 14 residues. In DNA form, the CDR3 reads TGTGCCAGCACCCAAGGGGAGGGGACTTCACCCCTCCACTTT. It is translated as CASTQGEGTSPLHF.

This clone was seen a handful of times. The chain combines TRBV13 with TRBJ2-7; D uncertain. V was shortened by 0 bases and J by 2 bases, with 5 bases between the two germline ends. The CDR3 covers 13 residues. The V gene's germline CDR1 is PRHDT and CDR2 FYEKMQ (reference sequence). The CDR3 nucleotides read TGTGCCAGCAGCTTAGGGGGGACCTACGAGCAGTACTTC. Protein sequence: CASSLGGTYEQYF.

V is TRBV29-1 and J is TRBJ1-2; 9 bases map to TRBD1. Germline CDR1 reads SQVTM; CDR2 reads ANQGSEA. Unmatched junction bases numbered 8, after V lost 4 bases and J lost 5 bases. The length of the CDR3 is 14 residues. The CDR3 DNA is TGCAGCGTTGGCGGAGGGGGACAGGGTTATGGCTACACCTTC. Its protein is CSVGGGGQGYGYTF.

The rearrangement joins TRBV7-3 to TRBJ2-7; D ambiguous. Per the germline V gene, CDR1 is SGHTA and CDR2 is FQGTGA. The CDR3 is 15 residues long. V dropped 3 bases and J dropped 0 bases, with 12 bases sitting between them. This CDR3 is CASSFRTESSYEQYV. DNA for the CDR3: TGTGCCAGCAGCTTTAGAACAGAAAGCTCCTACGAGCAGTACGTC.

The chain links TRBV20-1 to TRBJ1-4; D perhaps matches TRBD1 (5 bases). The germline gives CDR1 DFQATT, CDR2 SNEGSKA (reference sequence). The CDR3 runs to 16 residues. Between the trimmed V and J ends, which lost 3 bases and 8 bases, there was a span of 22 bases. CDR3 nucleotide sequence: TGCAGTGCTAGTGGGTACGGGGGGAAGTATGAGGAAAAACTGTTTTTT. Translation: CSASGYGGKYEEKLFF.

The J gene is TRBJ2-2, the V gene TRBV15; 7 nucleotides match TRBD2. V lost 9 bases and J lost 5; bases outside the gene matches: 9. This CDR3 is built from 14 residues. Germline values: CDR1 LNHNV, CDR2 YYDKDF (reference sequence). CDR3 DNA sequence: TGTGCCACAAAACTAGCGCAGGGAACCGGGGAGCTGTTTTTT. This codes for CATKLAQGTGELFF.

This rearrangement joins TRBV11-2 to TRBJ2-5; TRBD2 is a possible D gene (6 bases). The CDR3 spans 15 residues. CDR1 is SGHAT and CDR2 is FQNNGV in the germline V gene. Trimming stripped 4 bases from V and 5 bases from J, with 17 bases between. The CDR3 nucleotides are TGTGCCAGCAGCTCAAAAGCGGAGGGGATGGAGACCCAGTACTTC. Its protein product is CASSSKAEGMETQYF.

This clone was detected once. The chain couples TRBV12-3 or TRBV12-4 to TRBJ2-1, with D unresolved. The CDR3 runs 10 residues. V was cut by 8 bases and J by 4 bases, with 3 bases left in between. The CDR3 sequence: CASAYNEQFF. The CDR3, as DNA: TGTGCCAGCGCTTACAATGAGCAGTTCTTC.

The chain recombines TRBV12-3 or TRBV12-4 with TRBJ2-1, with 10 bases identical to TRBD1. The CDR3 consists of 12 residues. With V trimmed by 6 bases and J by 9 bases, 2 bases remained unmatched. The DNA for the CDR3 is TGTGCCAGCAGGGGGACAGGGGTTGAGCAGTTCTTC. Translating gives CASRGTGVEQFF.

This chain links TRBV7-9 with TRBJ2-2; D may be TRBD1 (5 bases). The CDR3 consists of 16 residues. Trimming pared 5 bases from V and 0 bases from J, leaving 13 bases between. CDR1 is SEHNR, CDR2 FQNEAQ, per germline (reference sequence). Here the CDR3 DNA reads TGTGCCAGCAGCCCACAGGAAACCGCGAACACCGGGGAGCTGTTTTTT. This gives the protein CASSPQETANTGELFF.

The gene calls are TRBV18 and TRBJ2-2; D might be TRBD2 (5 bases). Germline V gives CDR1 KGHSH, CDR2 LQKENI. Trimming took off 3 bases at V and 2 bases at J, with 22 bases between the two ends. The CDR3 sequence is 19 residues long. The CDR3 here is CASSPRPPYGDRNTGELFF. The DNA for the CDR3 is TGTGCCAGCTCACCGCGACCCCCCTACGGGGATCGAAACACCGGGGAGCTGTTTTTT.

V and J are TRBV4-1 and TRBJ1-6; possible D gene TRBD1, 5 bases. Trimming took 0 bases from V and 10 from J, leaving 22 bases between them. The CDR3 spans 18 residues. Looked up from germline, CDR1 is MGHRA and CDR2 is YSYEKL. The CDR3 DNA sequence: TGCGCCAGCAGCCAAGATTTTAAAGGGGCCGCGGGGAACTCACCCCTCCACTTT. Its translation: CASSQDFKGAAGNSPLHF.

This clone is a singleton in its sample. The CDR3 loop reads CASSLVGGAADTQYF. The CDR3 region has the DNA TGTGCCAGCAGCTTAGTCGGGGGGGCCGCAGATACGCAGTATTTT. This rearrangement joins TRBV11-2 to TRBJ2-3; TRBD2 matches 8 bases. CDR3 length equals 15 residues. Germline V gene sequence: CDR1 SGHAT, CDR2 FQNNGV. The ends lost 1 base at V and 4 bases at J; junction bases unmatched: 4.

The V gene is TRBV20-1, the J gene TRBJ2-3; 9 bases are shared with TRBD2. V shed 3 bases, J shed 0 bases, and the junction held 7 bases outside the gene matches. This CDR3 has 16 residues. From germline, CDR1 is DFQATT and CDR2 SNEGSKA (reference sequence). The CDR3 is CSASWRAGGSTDTQYF. The CDR3 nucleotides are TGCAGTGCTAGTTGGCGAGCGGGGGGTAGCACAGATACGCAGTATTTT.

J is TRBJ2-5 and V is TRBV2, with 15 positions matching TRBD2. The CDR3 has 15 amino acids. Germline CDR1 reads SNHLY; CDR2 reads FYNNEI. J lost 10 bases, V lost 7 bases, and 10 bases had no gene match. The CDR3 here is CASTRTGTSGGYQYF. As DNA, the CDR3 is TGTGCCAGCACTCGAACCGGGACTAGCGGGGGGTACCAGTACTTC.

The chain links TRBV19 to TRBJ1-5; TRBD1 matches at 8 bases. With V trimmed by 6 bases and J by 3 bases, 1 base remained unmatched. The CDR3 is 13 residues long. Germline V gene sequence: CDR1 LNHDA, CDR2 SQIVND (reference sequence). CDR3 loop: CASRDRDNQPQHF. CDR3 sequence (DNA): TGTGCCAGTAGGGACAGGGACAATCAGCCCCAGCATTTT.

The chain couples TRBV7-2 to TRBJ1-1; no definite D call. CDR1 and CDR2 from the germline V gene are SGHTA and FQGNSA. V was shortened by 1 base and J by 7 bases, with 19 bases between the two germline ends. CDR3 length: 16 amino acids. The CDR3 loop reads CASSLDSARRNNEAFF. The CDR3 region has the DNA TGTGCCAGCAGCTTAGACTCCGCACGGCGGAATAATGAAGCTTTCTTT. Full variable domain (remainder filled in from reference TRBV7-2 and TRBJ1-1): GAGVSQSPSNKVTEKGKDVELRCDPISGHTALYWYRQSLGQGLEFLIYFQGNSAPDKSGLPSDRFSAERTGGSVSTLTIQRTQQEDSAVYLCASSLDSARRNNEAFFGQGTRLTVV.

The chain combines TRBV7-8 with TRBJ2-5; D may be TRBD1 (5 bases). Per the germline V gene, CDR1 is SGHVS and CDR2 is FQNEAQ. The CDR3 covers 12 residues. CDR3 loop: CVAQGPQETQYF. The CDR3 bases are TGTGTTGCTCAGGGTCCCCAAGAGACCCAGTACTTC.

The rearrangement joins TRBV28 to TRBJ2-1; 15 bases are a match to TRBD2. The J segment lost 3 bases and the V segment lost 1 base, leaving 7 bases of the junction unmatched. The CDR3 extends over 19 amino acids. CDR1 and CDR2 (germline): MDHEN, SYDVKM. CDR3 in amino acids: CASSLSGTSGGQFYNEQFF. The CDR3 DNA sequence: TGTGCCAGCAGTTTATCCGGGACTAGCGGGGGGCAATTCTACAATGAGCAGTTCTTC.